Relative to its sample, the clone carrying this TCR beta chain is medium-sized. The antigen is unknown. This specimen belongs to a study of metastatic and nonmetastatic thyroid tumors. Study context: Patients with malignant and benign thyroid disease provided blood and tumor or nodule tissue, whose repertoires were compared. General observations from the study: Compared with benign nodules, malignant thyroid tumors were reported to have significantly higher TCR beta diversity in both blood and tumor.

TCRdb re-called the PCR reads through MiXCR. The sample holds about 27,000 clones, over 12% seen once. Each patient came to thyroid surgery without any prior treatment (of any kind). Germline loops: CDR1 DFQATT, CDR2 SNEGSKA (reference sequence). Trimming pared 6 bases from V and 4 bases from J, leaving 13 bases between. This CDR3 spans 13 amino acids. Material for sequencing was blood. The genes are TRBV20-1 and TRBJ2-1; perhaps TRBD2 as D (6 bases). The receptor was derived from a male donor with papillary thyroid cancer or a benign thyroid nodule (not recorded which). Some clones in this sample may be carry-over from other donors' samples. In DNA form, the CDR3 reads TGCAGTGCATCGGGGGTCGAATACAATGAGCAGTTCTTC. As protein: CSASGVEYNEQFF.